In its sample, the clone carrying this TCR beta chain was seen many times. Its antigen is still unknown. As for time point: newly diagnosed GD, antithyroid drugs for less than 3 months. TCR sequences were obtained from RNA taken from PBMCs. These data belong to a study of regulatory T cells in long-lasting Graves disease. The germline V and J ends were trimmed by 4 bases and 8 bases, with 6 bases remaining between them. The CDR3 length is 11 residues. Germline V CDR1 and CDR2: LNHNV, YYDKDF (reference sequence). According to the study, TCR beta libraries were built with iRepertoire HTBI primers and CDR3-region Arm-PCR. One entry per CDR3 protein results from TCRdb running MiXCR on the multiplex PCR reads. The data contain 250,000 to 300,000 distinct CDR3 sequences, approximately 18% of them singletons. The study, taken as a whole, reports: Newly diagnosed patients had higher TCR diversity than persistent Graves' patients did.

Another study also made use of these data, one on T cells in Graves' hyperthyroidism and ophthalmopathy. That work adds: Graves' hyperthyroidism showing no ophthalmopathy progression within 18 months was considered stable. Uncontrolled infection, other autoimmune disease, pregnancy or lactation disqualified patients from enrolment.

The material was peripheral blood mononuclear cells (PBMCs), obtained at new diagnosis, from a patient treated with antithyroid drugs. This chain joins TRBV15 and TRBJ2-1; a weak D match, TRBD1 (5 bases). This sequence originates from a young woman with Graves disease. Written as DNA, the CDR3 is TGTGCCACCAGCAAAGGGGATGAGCAGTTCTTC. It yields the protein CATSKGDEQFF.